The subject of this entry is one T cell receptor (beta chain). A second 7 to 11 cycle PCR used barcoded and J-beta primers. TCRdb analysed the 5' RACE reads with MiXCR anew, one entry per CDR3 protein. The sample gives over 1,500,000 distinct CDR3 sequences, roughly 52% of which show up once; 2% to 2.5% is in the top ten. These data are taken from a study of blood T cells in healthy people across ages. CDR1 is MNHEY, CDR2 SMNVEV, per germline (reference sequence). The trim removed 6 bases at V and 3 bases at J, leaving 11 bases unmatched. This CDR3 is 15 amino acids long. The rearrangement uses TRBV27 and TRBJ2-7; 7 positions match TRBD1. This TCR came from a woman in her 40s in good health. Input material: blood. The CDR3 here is CASRSTGAGFYEQYF. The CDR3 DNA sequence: TGTGCCAGCAGGTCCACAGGGGCGGGTTTCTACGAGCAGTACTTC.